Listed below are T cell receptor beta chains from one sample, sequenced in a study of blood T cell repertoires in COVID-19. Only in-frame clones appear in the TCRdb table, and some are missing; sequencing was by immunoSEQ multiplex PCR. The sample consists of about 310,000 clones, roughly 86% of them appearing once. Sequencing was carried out using PBMCs or T cells enriched from blood (not recorded which). Receptor source: a woman aged 25 to 39 who had recovered from COVID-19. Both conserved end residues are part of each CDR3. Fields, in order: clone size, CDR3 length, D gene, J gene, V gene, CDR3 protein, CDR3 DNA. D genes are given only for firm matches. Where a row states a size, it is once, few, many or the class of an expanded clone; other rows omit it.

>NA|13|NA|TRBJ1-3|TRBV7-9
CASSLNLGNTIYF
TGTGCCAGCAGCTTAAATTTAGGAAACACCATATATTTT
>NA|13|NA|TRBJ1-1|TRBV7-2
CAGGSRVNTEAFF
TGTGCCGGGGGGTCCAGGGTGAACACTGAAGCTTTCTTT
>NA|14|NA|TRBJ1-4|TRBV3-1/TRBV3-2
CASSQEGGDEKLFF
TGTGCCAGCAGCCAAGAAGGGGGTGATGAAAAACTGTTTTTT
>NA|18|TRBD2|TRBJ2-7|TRBV27
CASSVRRLAGGRSYEQYF
TGTGCCAGCAGTGTACGGAGACTAGCGGGAGGCCGATCTTACGAGCAGTACTTC
>NA|16|TRBD1|TRBJ2-5|TRBV9
CASSVVAGQGQETQYF
TGTGCCAGCAGCGTAGTAGCCGGACAGGGCCAAGAGACCCAGTACTTC
>NA|18|TRBD1|TRBJ1-4|TRBV6-2/TRBV6-3
CASSQDRTGGALSEKLFF
TGTGCCAGCAGTCAGGACCGGACAGGGGGCGCGTTGAGCGAAAAACTGTTTTTT
>NA|14|TRBD1|TRBJ2-7|TRBV5-1
CASSLGTGSIEQYF
TGCGCCAGCAGCCTCGGGACAGGATCGATCGAGCAGTACTTC
>NA|15|NA|TRBJ2-2|TRBV7-7
CASSPWTGNTGELFF
TGTGCTAGCAGCCCCTGGACTGGAAACACCGGGGAGCTGTTTTTT
>NA|14|NA|TRBJ1-2|TRBV5-1
CASSLVPEDYGYTF
TGCGCCAGCAGCTTGGTTCCGGAGGACTATGGCTACACCTTC
>NA|15|TRBD1|TRBJ1-1|TRBV6-5
CASSPGQGMRTEAFF
TGTGCCAGCAGTCCTGGACAGGGGATGAGGACTGAAGCTTTCTTT
>once|13|NA|TRBJ1-1|TRBV18
CASSLQGNTEAFF
TGTGCCAGCTCATTACAGGGAAACACTGAAGCTTTCTTT
>NA|14|NA|TRBJ2-3|TRBV5-5
CASRPTSSGDTQYF
TGTGCCAGCAGACCGACCTCTTCGGGAGATACGCAGTATTTT
>NA|14|NA|TRBJ2-3|TRBV9
CASSVFQAGDTQYF
TGTGCCAGCAGCGTTTTCCAGGCGGGAGATACGCAGTATTTT
>NA|15|NA|TRBJ1-2|TRBV4-3
CASSQDSTVGYGYTF
TGCGCCAGCAGCCAAGATTCGACAGTGGGTTATGGCTACACCTTC
>NA|17|TRBD2|TRBJ2-1|TRBV6-4
CASSELAGAPSYNEQFF
TGTGCCAGCAGTGAACTAGCGGGAGCCCCTTCCTACAATGAGCAGTTCTTC
>NA|15|NA|TRBJ1-4|TRBV7-9
CASSSLRRDNEKLFF
TGTGCCAGCAGCTCCCTTAGGAGAGACAATGAAAAACTGTTTTTT
>once|16|NA|TRBJ2-2|TRBV5-1
CASSLGASANTGELFF
TGCGCCAGCAGCTTGGGGGCTAGCGCGAACACCGGGGAGCTGTTTTTT
>NA|14|NA|TRBJ1-5|TRBV5-6
CASSDLTGSQPQHF
TGTGCCAGCAGCGATCTTACAGGGAGTCAGCCCCAGCATTTT
>NA|16|TRBD2|TRBJ2-1|TRBV10-3
CAISEGAGVGPSEQFF
TGTGCCATCAGTGAGGGGGCGGGAGTAGGACCCAGTGAGCAGTTCTTC